Listed here are 21 T cell receptor beta chains from one sample, sequenced in a study of T cell changes during pregnancy in multiple sclerosis. The repertoire was sequenced with immunoSEQ multiplex PCR; TCRdb's copy has only in-frame clones and lacks some. This sample yields around 62,000 clones, of which roughly 87% are seen a single time; 2.5% to 3% belongs to the top ten. The specimen was peripheral blood, collected in the first trimester of pregnancy. Receptor source: a female donor with multiple sclerosis, enrolled in a pregnancy study.

The chain has TRBV12-5 and TRBJ2-3, with 8 bases fitting TRBD2. V lost 3 bases and J lost 7; bases outside the gene matches: 27. CDR1 is LGHNT and CDR2 is FRNRAP in the germline V gene. This CDR3 contains 21 residues. CDR3 DNA: TGTGCTAGTGGTTTAGTATATCTCGTAACCGGGACTAGTTCAGGCTTAAATACGCAGTATTTT. Translating it yields CASGLVYLVTGTSSGLNTQYF.

V usage is TRBV27 and J usage is TRBJ1-2; 11 positions match TRBD1. CDR3 length: 15 residues. CDR1 and CDR2 (germline): MNHEY, SMNVEV (reference sequence). Germline trimming cut 4 bases from V and 1 base from J; bases unmatched to any gene: 2. CDR3 sequence reads: CASSWGTGGNYGYTF. The CDR3 DNA sequence: TGTGCCAGCAGTTGGGGGACAGGGGGTAACTATGGCTACACCTTC.

This clone was detected only once. This chain's CDR3 is CASSVARAGGLETQYF. CDR3 DNA sequence: TGTGCCAGCAGCGTAGCCCGGGCGGGGGGGCTTGAGACCCAGTACTTC. The gene calls are TRBV9 and TRBJ2-5, with 9 bases lining up with TRBD2. The CDR3 is 16 residues long. Per germline, CDR1 SGDLS and CDR2 YYNGEE. Trimming removed 0 bases from V and 5 bases from J; junction bases left unmatched: 8.

The chain uses TRBV12-5 and TRBJ2-1, with 7 nucleotides matching TRBD1. The junction had 0 bases not matched to a gene; V was cut back by 1 base and J by 12 bases. CDR3 size: 11 residues. Germline-derived CDR1 and CDR2 are LGHNT and FRNRAP. CDR3 DNA: TGTGCTAGTGGTTTGGGACAGGGGCAGTTCTTC. As protein: CASGLGQGQFF.

The chain couples TRBV25-1 to TRBJ2-1; D not resolved. V was trimmed by 8 bases and J by 9 bases, leaving 17 bases between them. The germline gives CDR1 MGHDK, CDR2 SYGVNS. This CDR3 has 13 amino acids. The CDR3 loop is CASSITSAAEQFF. In DNA, the CDR3 is TGTGCCAGCTCTATTACCAGCGCGGCTGAGCAGTTCTTC.

The V gene is TRBV28, the J gene TRBJ1-1, with D maybe TRBD1 (6 bases). Germline V gene data show CDR1 as MDHEN and CDR2 as SYDVKM. The CDR3 is 14 amino acids. Trimming removed 5 bases from V and 10 bases from J, with 20 bases in between. The CDR3 DNA sequence: TGTGCCAGCAGTCCACAGACAGGTCCCTTGGGAGCTTTCTTT. Translating it yields CASSPQTGPLGAFF.

This chain joins TRBV28 and TRBJ2-7, with TRBD2 identical over 10 bases. The ends lost 2 bases at V and 2 bases at J; junction bases unmatched: 3. CDR3 length equals 15 residues. CDR1 and CDR2 (germline): MDHEN, SYDVKM. DNA of the CDR3: TGTGCCAGCAGTTTAGTAGCGGGGGGTGCCTACGAGCAGTACTTC. This translates into CASSLVAGGAYEQYF.

The chain employs TRBV5-1 and TRBJ2-4, with D unclear. Germline loops: CDR1 SGHRS, CDR2 YFSETQ. V was pared by 0 bases and J by 7 bases, with 11 bases between. The CDR3 is 14 amino acids. Here the CDR3 reads CASSLDPWANIQYF. CDR3 bases: TGCGCCAGCAGCTTGGACCCGTGGGCGAACATTCAGTACTTC.

V gene TRBV19 combines with J gene TRBJ2-7, with D maybe TRBD1 (6 bases). CDR1 is LNHDA and CDR2 is SQIVND in the germline V gene (reference sequence). V dropped 6 bases and J dropped 4 bases, with 16 bases sitting between them. This CDR3 spans 14 amino acids. The chain's CDR3 is CASSSIQGSYEQYF. The DNA for the CDR3 is TGTGCCAGTAGCTCCATACAGGGCTCGTACGAGCAGTACTTC.

This clone has only one observation. This chain joins TRBV19 and TRBJ2-1; 8 bases align to TRBD2. V dropped 4 bases and J dropped 1; count of bases not matched to a gene: 9. The germline V gene has CDR1 LNHDA and CDR2 SQIVND (reference sequence). The CDR3 contains 17 residues. The CDR3 coding sequence is TGTGCCAGTAGTACCATAAGCGGGGGCAGTTCCTACAATGAGCAGTTCTTC. Its protein is CASSTISGGSSYNEQFF.

V is TRBV7-9 and J is TRBJ2-2; D perhaps matches TRBD1 (6 bases). In germline, CDR1 is SEHNR, CDR2 FQNEAQ (reference sequence). The CDR3 contains 15 residues. Trimming pared 6 bases from V and 0 bases from J, leaving 11 bases between. CDR3 sequence: CASSWGPSNTGELFF. The CDR3 DNA reads as TGTGCCAGCAGTTGGGGGCCCTCGAACACCGGGGAGCTGTTTTTT.

The chain joins TRBV15 to TRBJ2-7; 11 bases fit TRBD2. With V trimmed by 5 bases and J by 0 bases, 9 bases remained unmatched. CDR1 and CDR2 (germline): LNHNV, YYDKDF (reference sequence). This CDR3 contains 17 residues. DNA for the CDR3: TGTGCCACCAGCCCAGGGGGACTAGCGGACGCCTCCTACGAGCAGTACTTC. Amino acid sequence: CATSPGGLADASYEQYF.

V gene TRBV6-1 combines with J gene TRBJ1-1; D not resolved. V was pared by 2 bases and J by 8 bases, with 12 bases between. This CDR3 spans 13 amino acids. In germline, CDR1 is MNHNS, CDR2 SASEGT. CDR3 residues: CASSEWLVIEAFF. CDR3 sequence (DNA): TGTGCCAGCAGTGAATGGTTAGTGATAGAAGCTTTCTTT.

By frequency in the sample, this clone is medium-sized. The chain carries TRBV19 and TRBJ1-5; 9 bases are shared with TRBD1. Germline CDR1 reads LNHDA; CDR2 reads SQIVND (reference sequence). J gave up 6 bases and V 5 bases, and 11 bases lay outside the gene matches. The CDR3 is 16 residues long. CDR3 DNA: TGTGCCAGTAGTTCCTACCGGGACAGGGTCATTCAGCCCCAGCATTTT. This sequence encodes CASSSYRDRVIQPQHF.

The rearrangement joins TRBV4-3 to TRBJ2-6; maybe TRBD1 (5 bases). The germline V gene has CDR1 LGHNA and CDR2 YSLEER. Trimming took off 4 bases at V and 0 bases at J, with 13 bases between the two ends. The length of the CDR3 is 17 residues. DNA of the CDR3: TGCGCCAGCAGCCCCACAGGAGTTTACTCTGGGGCCAACGTCCTGACTTTC. As protein: CASSPTGVYSGANVLTF.

The CDR3 is CASSDLFSGGTENEKLFF. The DNA for the CDR3 is TGTGCCAGCAGTGATTTATTTTCCGGGGGGACTGAGAATGAAAAACTGTTTTTT. This sequence joins TRBV6-1 and TRBJ1-4, with D possibly being TRBD1 (5 bases). Germline CDR1 MNHNS, CDR2 SASEGT. V was clipped by 3 bases and J by 5 bases, with 22 bases between them. The CDR3 consists of 18 residues.

This clone was recorded a few times. The rearrangement links TRBV2 to TRBJ2-6; tentative D call: TRBD1 (5 bases). This CDR3 is built from 16 residues. The germline gives CDR1 SNHLY, CDR2 FYNNEI. The V end lost 2 bases, the J end lost 0 bases, and 8 bases lay between the germline ends. CDR3 loop: CASSESRDSGANVLTF. DNA for the CDR3: TGTGCCAGCAGTGAATCCAGGGACTCTGGGGCCAACGTCCTGACTTTC.

The J gene is TRBJ2-5, the V gene TRBV18, with 9 positions matching TRBD2. The CDR3 is 16 amino acids. Trimming at V came to 3 bases and at J to 2 bases, leaving 7 bases not matched to a gene. Germline lookup yields CDR1 KGHSH and CDR2 LQKENI. The CDR3 is CASSPIAGVGQETQYF. In DNA form, the CDR3 reads TGTGCCAGCTCACCTATAGCGGGAGTAGGGCAAGAGACCCAGTACTTC.

In this sample, this clone turned up a few times. V is TRBV2 and J is TRBJ1-1, with D tentatively TRBD1 (5 bases). In germline, CDR1 is SNHLY, CDR2 FYNNEI. V dropped 5 bases and J dropped 7 bases, with 14 bases sitting between them. The CDR3 has 13 amino acids. For the CDR3, the DNA is TGTGCCAGCAGTCGGGACGGGAGTAGTGAAGCTTTCTTT. This translates into CASSRDGSSEAFF.

J is TRBJ2-7 and V is TRBV18, with 7 bases that match TRBD1. Germline CDR1 and CDR2: KGHSH and LQKENI. After removal of 6 bases from V and 2 bases from J, the junction contained 10 bases not matched to a gene. The CDR3 loop spans 15 amino acids. CDR3 DNA: TGTGCCAGCTCGCCCCGAAGGGACAGCCCCTACGAGCAGTACTTC. As protein: CASSPRRDSPYEQYF.

The rearrangement uses TRBV10-2 and TRBJ2-1; 9 bases are a match to TRBD2. V lost 4 bases and J lost 5; bases outside the gene matches: 6. Germline lookup yields CDR1 WSHSY and CDR2 SAAADI. CDR3 length: 15 amino acids. The CDR3, as DNA: TGCGCCAGCAGTGTTGTGGGACTAGCAAACAATGAGCAGTTCTTC. Protein sequence: CASSVVGLANNEQFF.